Each of the 15 T cell receptor beta chains below was sequenced from the same sample in a study of regulatory T cells in long-lasting Graves disease. Arm-PCR of CDR3 regions with iRepertoire HTBI primers generated TCR beta libraries. TCRdb re-derived calls from the multiplex PCR reads in MiXCR, one entry per CDR3 protein. The data show about 660,000 distinct CDR3 sequences, 30% seen once. Time point described: persistent/refractory GD, antithyroid drugs over 5 years with positive TRAb. Making the TCR library involved RNA that had been extracted from PBMCs. Material: peripheral blood mononuclear cells (PBMCs), obtained when the disease was refractory, from a patient treated with antithyroid drugs. The receptors shown here come from a female donor with Graves disease.

This clonotype occurred a few times. The rearrangement uses TRBV9 and TRBJ2-1, with TRBD1 matching 7 bases. Germline CDR1 SGDLS, CDR2 YYNGEE. The CDR3 contains 15 residues. Unmatched junction bases numbered 7, after V lost 3 bases and J lost 4 bases. CDR3 residues: CASSARQGSYNEQFF. Here the CDR3 DNA reads TGTGCCAGCAGCGCACGACAGGGATCATACAATGAGCAGTTCTTC.

The chain employs TRBV4-2 and TRBJ2-7; 11 bases agree with TRBD2. CDR1 and CDR2 (germline): LGHNA, YNFKEQ. Trimming cost V 4 bases and J 4 bases; bases outside gene matches: 6. CDR3 length: 15 amino acids. The CDR3 nucleotides are TGTGCCAGCAGCCTCGGGACTAGCGGTTATTACGAGCAGTACTTC. The encoded protein is CASSLGTSGYYEQYF.

This clonotype was counted ten times or more. V is TRBV2 and J is TRBJ1-4; a weak D match, TRBD1 (6 bases). Germline CDR1 is SNHLY and CDR2 is FYNNEI. The V end was cut by 6 bases, the J end by 3 bases, with 14 bases between. There are 15 residues in the CDR3. DNA for the CDR3: TGTGCCAGCAGACTAACGACAGGCCCTAATGAAAAACTGTTTTTT. Translated, it gives CASRLTTGPNEKLFF.

The chain is built from TRBV4-2 and TRBJ1-4, with D unresolved. Germline CDR1 and CDR2: LGHNA and YNFKEQ. Trimming cost V 0 bases and J 4 bases, with 15 bases left between them. The CDR3 runs to 17 residues. DNA for the CDR3: TGTGCCAGCAGCCAAGACCACGCAGACGGGAGTAATGAAAAACTGTTTTTT. Translation gives CASSQDHADGSNEKLFF.

The rearrangement joins TRBV6-5 to TRBJ2-7; 11 bases match TRBD2. This CDR3 is 19 amino acids long. V dropped 0 bases and J dropped 2; count of bases not matched to a gene: 12. Germline V CDR1 and CDR2: MNHEY, SVGAGI. CDR3 coding DNA: TGTGCCAGCAGTTACTCGTGTTGTAGACTAGCGGGATCGCCCTACGAGCAGTACTTC. Encoded protein: CASSYSCCRLAGSPYEQYF.

This rearrangement joins TRBV5-1 to TRBJ2-4; possibly TRBD2 for D (6 bases). Germline V CDR1 and CDR2: SGHRS, YFSETQ. V was cut by 2 bases and J by 5 bases, with 20 bases left in between. This CDR3 comprises 17 residues. The CDR3 spells CASSFYGGGGGENIQYF. CDR3 bases: TGCGCCAGCAGCTTTTATGGGGGAGGAGGAGGGGAAAACATTCAGTACTTC.

The genes are TRBV20-1 and TRBJ1-1; the D is unclear. V lost 2 bases and J lost 1, with 8 bases in between. The CDR3 consists of 13 residues. From germline, CDR1 is DFQATT and CDR2 SNEGSKA (reference sequence). The CDR3 protein is CSARLSPNTEAFF. CDR3 bases: TGCAGTGCTAGATTGTCTCCGAACACTGAAGCTTTCTTT.

This rearrangement joins TRBV3-1 to TRBJ1-1; no reliable D call. The CDR3 sequence is 14 residues long. The germline V gene encodes CDR1 LGHDT and CDR2 YNNKEL (reference sequence). With 0 bases removed from V and 2 bases from J, the gap between germline ends came to 7 bases. Written as DNA, the CDR3 is TGTGCCAGCAGCCAAGATCACTTTAACACTGAAGCTTTCTTT. It yields the protein CASSQDHFNTEAFF.

This clonotype has only a few counts. The chain employs TRBV7-2 and TRBJ2-5; a possible D gene is TRBD1 (5 bases). CDR3 length equals 12 residues. Germline assignment: CDR1 SGHTA and CDR2 FQGNSA. Trimming cost V 10 bases and J 2 bases, with 11 bases left between them. In nucleotides, the CDR3 is TGTGCCATTCGGAAGGGGCAAGAGACCCAGTACTTC. This translates into CAIRKGQETQYF.

The gene calls are TRBV5-1 and TRBJ1-3; D gene ambiguous. The V gene's germline CDR1 is SGHRS and CDR2 YFSETQ. Deletions cut 4 bases from V and 4 bases from J, with 15 bases between. This CDR3 is 15 amino acids long. The CDR3 DNA reads TGCGCCAGCAGCCCCCAGGAGGCGTCGGGAAACACCATATATTTT. This encodes CASSPQEASGNTIYF.

The chain joins TRBV28 to TRBJ2-7, with 9 positions matching TRBD1. The germline V gene has CDR1 MDHEN and CDR2 SYDVKM. CDR3 length: 20 amino acids. Unmatched junction bases numbered 23, after V lost 4 bases and J lost 4 bases. The CDR3: CASSSPSRDREHHERYEQYF. DNA of the CDR3: TGTGCCAGCAGTTCCCCCTCCCGGGACAGGGAGCACCACGAGAGGTACGAGCAGTACTTC.

The sample holds many counts of this clonotype. The junction and the germline gene differ at one end; a read error may be behind it. This chain connects TRBV12-5 to TRBJ1-1; D not certain. The CDR3 is made up of 12 amino acids. Germline-derived CDR1 and CDR2 are LGHNT and FRNRAP. This CDR3 reads CASGVVYTEAFF. The CDR3 DNA sequence: TGTGCTAGTGGTGTGGTGTACACTGAAGCTTTCTTT.

This clonotype was observed a handful of times. This chain's CDR3 is CAWSVPYRESNQPQHF. The CDR3, as DNA: TGTGCCTGGAGTGTCCCCTACAGGGAAAGCAATCAGCCCCAGCATTTT. This chain links TRBV30 with TRBJ1-5, with a tentative D call TRBD1 (6 bases). The germline V and J ends were trimmed by 0 bases and 1 base, with 13 bases remaining between them. The CDR3 loop spans 16 amino acids. Germline V gene data show CDR1 as GTSNPN and CDR2 as SVGIG (reference sequence).

V gene TRBV15 combines with J gene TRBJ1-5; TRBD1 matches 7 bases. The J segment lost 4 bases and the V segment lost 2 bases, leaving 5 bases of the junction unmatched. The CDR3 spans 15 residues. Germline values: CDR1 LNHNV, CDR2 YYDKDF (reference sequence). The CDR3 DNA is TGTGCCACCAGCAGAAGTGACAGGGCAAATCAGCCCCAGCATTTT. This codes for CATSRSDRANQPQHF.

The chain is built from TRBV20-1 and TRBJ2-7, with unresolved D. The CDR3 spans 11 residues. V lost 1 base to trimming and J lost 6 bases, with 7 bases between them. Looked up from germline, CDR1 is DFQATT and CDR2 is SNEGSKA (reference sequence). The CDR3 coding sequence is TGCAGTGCTAGAGTAGCCCCCGAGCAGTACTTC. Protein: CSARVAPEQYF.